This TCR beta chain derives from a study of T cell responses to AZD1222 COVID-19 vaccine. Study context: Researchers grouped second doses given at about 4 or about 12 weeks into one pool.

Sequenced by immunoSEQ multiplex PCR; TCRdb stores in-frame clones only, minus some. The sample yields more than 150,000 clones, roughly 94% seen once. As for this clone: Antigen specificity is unknown.

General study points: At 160-218 and 743-854, vaccine-associated CD4 TCRs were dominant, and they spanned spike. There were mostly white British donors and more females than males, and clonal diversity was possibly underestimated. Spike-specific TCRs gained breadth and depth after people received two AZD1222 doses.

Trimming pared 1 base from V and 3 bases from J, leaving 12 bases between. This CDR3 region has 15 residues. The germline V gene encodes CDR1 MNHEY and CDR2 SMNVEV (reference sequence). The sequences come from peripheral blood, collected on day 0 of AZD1222 vaccination. The source of this sequence is an adult in good health. The rearrangement uses TRBV27 and TRBJ1-2; D is possibly TRBD1 (6 bases). This CDR3 is CASSLLTGRDYGYTF. The DNA for the CDR3 is TGTGCCAGCAGTTTATTAACAGGGAGAGACTATGGCTACACCTTC.